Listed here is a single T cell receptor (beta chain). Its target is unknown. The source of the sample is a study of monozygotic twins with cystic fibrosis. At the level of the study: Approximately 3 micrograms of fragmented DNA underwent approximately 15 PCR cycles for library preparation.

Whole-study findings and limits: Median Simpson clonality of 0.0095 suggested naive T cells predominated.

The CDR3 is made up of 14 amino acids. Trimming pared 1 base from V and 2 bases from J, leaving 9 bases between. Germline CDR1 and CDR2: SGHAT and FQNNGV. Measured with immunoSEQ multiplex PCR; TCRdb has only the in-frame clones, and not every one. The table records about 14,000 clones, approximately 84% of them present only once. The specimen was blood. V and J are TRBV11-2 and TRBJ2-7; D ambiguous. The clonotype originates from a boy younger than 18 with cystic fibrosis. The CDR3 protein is CASSLVRAAYEQYF. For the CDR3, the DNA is TGTGCCAGCAGCTTAGTTCGGGCTGCCTACGAGCAGTACTTC. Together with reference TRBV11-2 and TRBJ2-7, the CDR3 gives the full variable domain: EAGVAQSPRYKIIEKRQSVAFWCNPISGHATLYWYQQILGQGPKLLIQFQNNGVVDDSQLPKDRFSAERLKGVDSTLKIQPAKLEDSAVYLCASSLVRAAYEQYFGPGTRLTVT.